The entry that follows covers one T cell receptor (beta chain) sequence. Its specificity is not known. Each donor was nominally healthy when sampled (though unrecorded immune exposures were likely). The germline CDR1 and CDR2 sequences are MNHEY and SVGAGI. The CDR3 has 13 residues. V trimming: 8 bases; J trimming: 0 bases; junction bases outside the gene matches: 1. The data belong to a study of cytomegalovirus exposure and HLA in healthy donors. About the study: Approximately 180 million T cells yielded roughly 120 million unique TCR beta sequences, as an earlier analysis found.

Overall study findings and caveats: Differences between HLA loci emerged in a later analysis of TCR association rates, with DRB1 most and HLA-C fewest.

Both 60 Vbeta primers and 13 Jbeta primers went into the PCR. Original processing methods: In a later analysis, of around 83 million unique beta chains, around 11 million appeared in at least two donors. Sequencing used immunoSEQ multiplex PCR; TCRdb keeps in-frame clones, though not all of them. The DNA gave D and trimming, while V, J and clone size come from that table. In the table there are 120,000 or so clones, under 85% of which are singletons. The receptor's source is a man aged 18 to 29 in good health and CMV-seropositive. This rearrangement joins TRBV6-5 to TRBJ1-3; TRBD1 aligns across 7 bases. The specimen was PBMCs. In DNA, the CDR3 is TGTGCCAGCGGACAGGCCTCTGGAAACACCATATATTTT. Translating it yields CASGQASGNTIYF.